This T cell receptor (delta chain) stems from a study of Vδ1+ human thymocytes (dated by TCRdb to 2017 to 2018). At the level of the whole study: The study characterised mRNA-level TRG and TRD CDR3 repertoires of highly purified Vdelta1+ thymocytes from young children as a data resource. Earlier work had validated the multiplex-based CDR3 amplicon strategy against 5'RACE-based methods for generating CDR3 amplicons. The research as a whole found: Although sort purity was high, roughly a fifth of thymic TRD sequences were Vdelta2 (with a few Vdelta3), in contrast to the peripheral blood Vdelta1+ controls. Numerous TRG clonotypes were shared among donors (up to about 6.9x10^3), while TRD repertoires were essentially private (a maximum of about 100 shared). The authors advised highly purified populations and single-cell validation, since unexpected Vdelta2 sequences could cause misinterpretation of bulk repertoire data. Because no clustering by age or sex was observed, donors were not stratified by these variables in the analyses. The thymic TRG and TRD repertoires appeared highly polyclonal, with Gaussian CDR3 length distributions, in contrast to the oligoclonal repertoires of peripheral blood.

RNA extraction was carried out with the RNeasy mini kit, and reverse transcription was then done using Superscript III. Multiplex PCR was used to generate CDR3 amplicons, with pooled V-gene forward primers and a constant-region reverse primer carrying Illumina adaptor overhangs. After gel purification, the amplicons were indexed with Nextera index primers over approximately 8 extra PCR cycles and then purified using AMPure XP beads. The libraries were sequenced on an Illumina MiSeq using paired-end 250 bp reads, dual indexing and an approximately 20% PhiX spike-in. Per the original workflow: Read quality was checked with FastQC, and TRG read pairs were merged using ea-utils fastq-join. IMGT/HighV-QUEST was used to annotate the sequences, only productive sequences with an unambiguous V-gene assignment were kept, and clonotypes were defined as sequences sharing an identical CDR3 sequence. For downstream analysis, VDJtools 1.1.1, tcR 2.2.3, Treemap and vegan Shannon diversity in R 3.4.4 were used. The public reads were reprocessed by TCRdb using CATT, and rows of matching DNA were later combined. These V and J calls originate from TCRdb's pipeline instead of the authors' own analysis. The sample data list about 58,000 delta-chain clones, and around 16% of these were observed just once. The ten largest make up over 0.35% of the sample.

The germline V end is reduced by 3 bases and the J end by 0 bases; junction bases left unmatched: 23. As encoded in the germline V gene, CDR1 is TSWWSYY while CDR2 is QGS. Inclusive of the bounding cysteine and phenylalanine, the CDR3 is 22 residues long. Only the CDR3 DNA stays, 66 bases, in frame from base 1. Thymic samples were depleted of alphabeta T cells, then CD3+ TCRVdelta1+ TCRVdelta2- thymocytes were FACS-sorted. Sorted Vdelta1+ thymocyte purity ranged from about 96% to 99.6%. The thymic specimens were obtained from several paediatric patients who were undergoing corrective cardiac surgery and ranged in age from 5 days to 15 months. After the thymic tissue was dispersed, mononuclear cells were isolated using a Histopaque-1077 density gradient. Staining used anti-TCRVdelta1 clone TS8.2, anti-TCRVdelta2 clone B6, anti-CD3 clone HIT3a and anti-TCRalphabeta clone IP26 antibodies. This clone has only a few counts. It has no known antigen specificity. No base-level quality is on record; no much larger clone is a single base apart.

The sequence came from a girl under three years old who had congenital heart surgery. Sequenced: Vdelta1+ gamma-delta thymocytes from the thymus. What the cell subset or site label conveys for this sample: FACS-sorted CD3+ TCRalphabeta- TCRVdelta1+ TCRVdelta2- thymocytes. The chain links TRDV1 with TRDJ1; 9 junctional bases match TRDD3. The DNA reads TGTGCTCTTGGGGACACCGTCCCGTCCCCAGTACTGGGGGACCCTCACACCGATAAACTCATCTTT. This yields the protein CALGDTVPSPVLGDPHTDKLIF.